The present T cell receptor (beta chain) was sequenced within a study of cytotoxic CD8 clonotypes in ibrutinib-treated CLL. Study-wide context: Sample averages reached 255,043 productive templates and 94,082 productive rearrangements.

V shed 3 bases and J shed 1 base, with 9 bases lying between them. In germline, CDR1 is MGHDK, CDR2 SYGVNS. The CDR3 consists of 14 residues. Using immunoSEQ multiplex PCR, the repertoire was profiled, and TCRdb retains in-frame clones only, with some absent. This sample has 15,000 to 20,000 clones, with around 81% found just once. This TCR was recovered from a human donor with chronic lymphocytic leukemia. The sample was PBMCs, taken before ibrutinib treatment. This chain connects TRBV25-1 to TRBJ2-5; D is unclear. The CDR3 DNA follows: TGTGCCAGCAGTGACAGGCCGCTCCAAGAGACCCAGTACTTC. Translating it yields CASSDRPLQETQYF.